The present entry profiles one T cell receptor (beta chain) with its context. The length of the CDR3 is 15 residues. Looked up from germline, CDR1 is MDHEN and CDR2 is SYDVKM. J lost 3 bases, V lost 4 bases, and 6 bases had no gene match. Only in-frame clones appear in the TCRdb table, and some are missing; sequencing was by immunoSEQ multiplex PCR. There are under 250,000 clones in the sample; approximately 90% occur only once, and 6% to 6.5% lies in the top ten. This entry comes from a study of blood T cell repertoires in COVID-19. Sequencing input: peripheral blood. The chain recombines TRBV28 with TRBJ1-2; 9 bases agree with TRBD1. The clonotype originates from a woman aged 25-40 years with COVID-19, enrolled during active disease. The CDR3 coding sequence is TGTGCCAGCAGTTACCGGGACAGGGATGACTATGGCTACACCTTC. Its protein product is CASSYRDRDDYGYTF.